The T cell receptor beta chain under discussion was sequenced for a study of T cell responses to AZD1222 COVID-19 vaccine. TCRdb's copy holds only in-frame clones and misses some; the assay was immunoSEQ multiplex PCR. The data hold more than 90,000 clones, with 87% observed a single time. The V end was cut by 3 bases, the J end by 4 bases, with 7 bases between. This CDR3 spans 13 amino acids. Per the germline V gene, CDR1 is SGHTA and CDR2 is FQGNSA. Sample: peripheral blood, taken 28 days after the second AZD1222 dose. This TCR came from an adult who received the AZD1222 COVID-19 vaccine. The chain has TRBV7-2 and TRBJ2-1; D unclear. CDR3 in amino acids: CASSFGVYNEQFF. CDR3 coding DNA: TGTGCCAGCAGCTTTGGTGTTTACAATGAGCAGTTCTTC.